The present TCR beta chain was sequenced within a study of blood T cell repertoires in COVID-19. Across the study: The United States, Italy and Spain were the sources of the acute and convalescent COVID-19 samples.

This clone was observed a single time. CDR3 size: 14 residues. Germline loops: CDR1 MGHRA, CDR2 YSYEKL. Trimming stripped 3 bases from V and 6 bases from J, with 14 bases between. Data came from immunoSEQ multiplex PCR; TCRdb stores just in-frame clones and leaves some out. The sample records more than 200,000 clones, approximately 86% being singletons. This clonotype was obtained from an elderly man with acute or convalescent COVID-19. Sequencing was performed on peripheral blood. This chain links TRBV4-1 with TRBJ1-1, with D possibly being TRBD1 (5 bases). CDR3 loop: CASSQPAGRPEAFF. Here the CDR3 DNA reads TGCGCCAGCAGCCAGCCCGCGGGGCGGCCTGAAGCTTTCTTT.